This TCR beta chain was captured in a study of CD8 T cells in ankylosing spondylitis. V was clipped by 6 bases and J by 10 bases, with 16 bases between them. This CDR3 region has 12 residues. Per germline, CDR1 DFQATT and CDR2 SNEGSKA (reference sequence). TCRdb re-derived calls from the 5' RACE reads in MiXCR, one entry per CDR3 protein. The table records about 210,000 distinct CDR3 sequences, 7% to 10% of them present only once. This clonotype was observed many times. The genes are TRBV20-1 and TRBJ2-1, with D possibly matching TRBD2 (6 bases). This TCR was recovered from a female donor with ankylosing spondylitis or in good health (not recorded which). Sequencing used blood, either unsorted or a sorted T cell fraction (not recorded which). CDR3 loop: CSAPGLPSEQFF. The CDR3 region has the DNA TGCAGTGCCCCGGGACTCCCGTCGGAGCAGTTCTTC.